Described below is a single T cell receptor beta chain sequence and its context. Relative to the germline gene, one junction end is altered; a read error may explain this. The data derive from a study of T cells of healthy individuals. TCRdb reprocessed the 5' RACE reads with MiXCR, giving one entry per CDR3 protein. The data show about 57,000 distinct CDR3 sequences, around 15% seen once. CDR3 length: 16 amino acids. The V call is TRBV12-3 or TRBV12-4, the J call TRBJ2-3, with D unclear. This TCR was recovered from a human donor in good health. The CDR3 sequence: CASSFEGPSSTDTQYF. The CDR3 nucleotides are TGCGCCAGCAGTTTTGAAGGTCCGAGCTCCACAGATACGCAGTATTTT.